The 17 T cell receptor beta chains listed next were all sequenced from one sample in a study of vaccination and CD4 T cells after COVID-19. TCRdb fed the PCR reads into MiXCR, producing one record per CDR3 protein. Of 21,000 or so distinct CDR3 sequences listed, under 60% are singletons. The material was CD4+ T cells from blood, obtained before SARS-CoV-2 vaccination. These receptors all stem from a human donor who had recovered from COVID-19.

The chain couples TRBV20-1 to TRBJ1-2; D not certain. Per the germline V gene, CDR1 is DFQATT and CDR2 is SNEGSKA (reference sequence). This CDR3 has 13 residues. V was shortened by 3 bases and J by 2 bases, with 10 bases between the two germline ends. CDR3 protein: CSASDASNYGYTF. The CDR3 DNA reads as TGCAGTGCTAGCGATGCCAGCAACTATGGCTACACCTTC.

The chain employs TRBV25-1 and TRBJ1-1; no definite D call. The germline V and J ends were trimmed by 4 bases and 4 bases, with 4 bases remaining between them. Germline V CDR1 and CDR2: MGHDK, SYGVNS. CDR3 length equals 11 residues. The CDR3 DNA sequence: TGTGCCAGCAGTGTAGGCACTGAAGCTTTCTTT. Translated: CASSVGTEAFF.

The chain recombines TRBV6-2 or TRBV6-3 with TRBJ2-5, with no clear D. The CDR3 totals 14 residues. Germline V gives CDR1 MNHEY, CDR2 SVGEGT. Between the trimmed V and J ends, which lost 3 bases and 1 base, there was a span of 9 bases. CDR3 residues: CASSYSVFQETQYF. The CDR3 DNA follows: TGTGCCAGCAGTTATAGTGTGTTCCAAGAGACCCAGTACTTC.

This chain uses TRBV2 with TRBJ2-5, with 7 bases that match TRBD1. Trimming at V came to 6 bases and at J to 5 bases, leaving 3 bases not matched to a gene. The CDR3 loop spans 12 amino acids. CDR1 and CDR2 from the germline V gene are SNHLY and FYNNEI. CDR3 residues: CASRQGSETQYF. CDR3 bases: TGTGCCAGCAGACAGGGGTCGGAGACCCAGTACTTC.

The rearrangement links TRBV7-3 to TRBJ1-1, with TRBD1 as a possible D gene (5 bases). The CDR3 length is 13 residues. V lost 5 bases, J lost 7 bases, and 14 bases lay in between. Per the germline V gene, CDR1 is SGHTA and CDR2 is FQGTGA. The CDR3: CASSRSREFEAFF. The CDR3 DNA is TGTGCCAGCAGCAGATCCAGGGAATTTGAAGCTTTCTTT.

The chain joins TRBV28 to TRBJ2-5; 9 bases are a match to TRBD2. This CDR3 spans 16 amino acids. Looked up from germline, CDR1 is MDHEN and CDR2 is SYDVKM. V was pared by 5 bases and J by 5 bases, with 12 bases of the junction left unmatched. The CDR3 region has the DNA TGTGCCAGCAGTCCCCGGGGTAGCGGGAGTAGTGAGACCCAGTACTTC. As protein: CASSPRGSGSSETQYF.

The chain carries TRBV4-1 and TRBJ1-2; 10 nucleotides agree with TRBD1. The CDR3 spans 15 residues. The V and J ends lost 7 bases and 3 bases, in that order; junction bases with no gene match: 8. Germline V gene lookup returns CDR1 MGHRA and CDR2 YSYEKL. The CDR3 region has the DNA TGCGCCAGCAACAGCGCCGGGACAGGGGACTATGGCTACACCTTC. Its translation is CASNSAGTGDYGYTF.

The CDR3 reads CASRLTSNYGYTF. CDR3 nucleotides: TGTGCCAGCAGATTGACATCGAACTATGGCTACACCTTC. This chain connects TRBV6-1 to TRBJ1-2; D remains ambiguous. The CDR3 extends over 13 amino acids. The germline V and J ends were trimmed by 6 bases and 2 bases, with 10 bases remaining between them. CDR1 MNHNS and CDR2 SASEGT come from the germline V gene.

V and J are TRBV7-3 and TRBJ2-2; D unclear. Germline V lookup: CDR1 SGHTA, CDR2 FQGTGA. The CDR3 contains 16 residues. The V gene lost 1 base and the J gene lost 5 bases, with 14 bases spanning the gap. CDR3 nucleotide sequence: TGTGCCAGCAGCTTAAATTCTCTGAGGAAAACCGGGGAGCTGTTTTTT. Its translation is CASSLNSLRKTGELFF. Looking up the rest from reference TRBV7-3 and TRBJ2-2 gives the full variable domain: GAGVSQTPSNKVTEKGKYVELRCDPISGHTALYWYRQSLGQGPEFLIYFQGTGAADDSGLPNDRFFAVRPEGSVSTLKIQRTERGDSAVYLCASSLNSLRKTGELFFGEGSRLTVL.

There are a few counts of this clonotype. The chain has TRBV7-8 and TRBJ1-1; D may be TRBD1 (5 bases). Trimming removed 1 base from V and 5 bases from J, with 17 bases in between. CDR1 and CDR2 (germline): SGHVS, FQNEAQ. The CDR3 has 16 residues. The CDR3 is CASSLGWTPWRTEAFF. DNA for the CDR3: TGTGCCAGCAGCTTAGGATGGACACCATGGAGAACTGAAGCTTTCTTT.

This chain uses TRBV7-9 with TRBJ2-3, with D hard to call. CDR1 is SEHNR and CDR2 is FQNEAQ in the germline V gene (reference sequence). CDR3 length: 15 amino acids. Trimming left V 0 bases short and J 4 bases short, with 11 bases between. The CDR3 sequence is CASSLAGTGADTQYF. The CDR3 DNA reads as TGTGCCAGCAGCTTAGCGGGAACGGGTGCAGATACGCAGTATTTT.

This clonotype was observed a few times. CDR3 residues: CSVQKNTEAFF. CDR3 sequence (DNA): TGCAGTGTTCAGAAGAACACTGAAGCTTTCTTT. J is TRBJ1-1 and V is TRBV20-1; D remains ambiguous. CDR1 is DFQATT, CDR2 SNEGSKA, per germline (reference sequence). The CDR3 extends over 11 amino acids. The V and J ends lost 7 bases and 1 base respectively, with 7 bases between them.

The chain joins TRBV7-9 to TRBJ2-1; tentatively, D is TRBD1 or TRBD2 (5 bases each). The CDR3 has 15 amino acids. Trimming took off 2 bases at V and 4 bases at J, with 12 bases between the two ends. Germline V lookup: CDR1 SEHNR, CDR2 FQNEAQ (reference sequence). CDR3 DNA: TGTGCCAGCAGCTTATCTGGGACCTTTTACAATGAGCAGTTCTTC. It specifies CASSLSGTFYNEQFF.

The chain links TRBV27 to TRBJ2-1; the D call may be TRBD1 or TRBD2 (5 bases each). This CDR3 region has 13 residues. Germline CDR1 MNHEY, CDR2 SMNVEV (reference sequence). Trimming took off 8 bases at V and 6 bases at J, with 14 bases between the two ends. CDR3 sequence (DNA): TGTGCCAGCCCTCCCCCGGGGCCCAATGAGCAGTTCTTC. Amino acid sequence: CASPPPGPNEQFF.

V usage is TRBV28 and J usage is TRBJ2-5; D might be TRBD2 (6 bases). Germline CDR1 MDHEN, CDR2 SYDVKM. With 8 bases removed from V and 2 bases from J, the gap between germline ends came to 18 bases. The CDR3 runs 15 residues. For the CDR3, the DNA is TGTGCCAGCCACCCTGCCGTCGGGGGACAAGAGACCCAGTACTTC. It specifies CASHPAVGGQETQYF.

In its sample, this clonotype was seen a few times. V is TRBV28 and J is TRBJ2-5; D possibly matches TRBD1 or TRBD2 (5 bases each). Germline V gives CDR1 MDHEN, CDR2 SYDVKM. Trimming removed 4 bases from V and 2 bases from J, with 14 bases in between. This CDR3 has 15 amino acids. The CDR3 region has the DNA TGTGCCAGCAGTTCAATCGGGACGGATCAAGAGACCCAGTACTTC. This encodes CASSSIGTDQETQYF.

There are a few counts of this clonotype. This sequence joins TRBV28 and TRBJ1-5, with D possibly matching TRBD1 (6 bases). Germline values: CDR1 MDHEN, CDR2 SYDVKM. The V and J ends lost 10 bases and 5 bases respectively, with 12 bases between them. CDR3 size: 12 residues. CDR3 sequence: CATLYRDQPQHF. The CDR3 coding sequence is TGTGCCACATTATACAGGGATCAGCCCCAGCATTTT.